The subject of this entry is one T cell receptor beta chain. Its antigen is unknown. The data originate from a study of T cells expressing NK-cell markers. At the level of the study: The authors derived TCR beta repertoires from sorted CD3+CD56+NKG2C+, CD3+CD56+NKG2C- and CD3+CD56-NKG2C+ T cells. Study-wide results and caveats: As a fraction of CD8+ T cells, dominant NKG2C+ clonotypes reached about 1.0-8% in 5 to 7 donors. In several donors, dominant clonotypes made up about 28.3-65% of CD3+CD56-NKG2C+ cells.

As the method of synthesis, 5'RACE template switching with UMIs yielded TCR beta cDNA. TCRdb reanalyzed the 5' RACE reads, giving one entry per CDR3 protein sequence and no DNA. The sample totals some 390,000 distinct CDR3 sequences; its top ten clones hold about 11%. This CDR3 region has 17 residues. CDR1 and CDR2 from the germline V gene are MDHEN and SYDVKM. The chain recombines TRBV28 with TRBJ2-5; TCRdb's D gene call, TRBD2, goes unchecked for lack of DNA. Sequenced: blood T cells: a sorted CD56 or NKG2C T cell subset, CD4+ or CD8+ T cells, or bulk PBMC T cells (not recorded which). This clonotype was obtained from a woman aged 45 to 65 in good health. The CDR3 sequence: CASSGEVLAGRKETQYF.